These T cell receptor beta chains were read from a single sample in a study of blood T cell repertoires in COVID-19. Generated by immunoSEQ multiplex PCR, the TCRdb table keeps only in-frame clones and is missing some. The sample contains over 150,000 clones, around 84% of which appear only once. The sequencing sample was made of peripheral blood. The receptors come from an elderly man with acute or convalescent COVID-19. Both conserved end residues are trimmed from each CDR3. The order of the fields is J gene, V gene, CDR3 protein.

J gene: TRBJ2-1; V gene: TRBV5-1; CDR3 protein: ASSKLGGASSSYNEQF
J gene: TRBJ2-2; V gene: TRBV19; CDR3 protein: ASSMPGGATTGELF
J gene: TRBJ2-1; V gene: TRBV11-3; CDR3 protein: ASSLPRVRIEQF
J gene: TRBJ2-1; V gene: TRBV6-5; CDR3 protein: ASSYLGGEQF
J gene: TRBJ2-7; V gene: TRBV19; CDR3 protein: ASSSSYEQY
J gene: TRBJ2-5; V gene: TRBV27; CDR3 protein: ASSLLPGLAKETQY
J gene: TRBJ1-1; V gene: TRBV18; CDR3 protein: ASSPRVVDRGETEAF
J gene: TRBJ1-4; V gene: TRBV5-1; CDR3 protein: ASSTARLGPGEKLF
J gene: TRBJ2-1; V gene: TRBV20-1; CDR3 protein: SASGDRAQGVYNEQF
J gene: TRBJ2-1; V gene: TRBV9; CDR3 protein: ASSVGLYYNEQF
J gene: TRBJ1-6; V gene: TRBV3-1/TRBV3-2; CDR3 protein: ASSQDPAGYSPLH
J gene: TRBJ2-3; V gene: TRBV19; CDR3 protein: ASSVTGLAGVAASTDTQY
J gene: TRBJ1-1; V gene: TRBV9; CDR3 protein: ASSATGRTEAF
J gene: TRBJ2-4; V gene: TRBV11-3; CDR3 protein: ASSLGGAAKNIQY
J gene: TRBJ2-2; V gene: TRBV16; CDR3 protein: ASSQQRGTGELF
J gene: TRBJ2-5; V gene: TRBV19; CDR3 protein: ASSMEGETQY
J gene: TRBJ1-3; V gene: TRBV18; CDR3 protein: ASSPGGVSGNTIY
J gene: TRBJ2-1; V gene: TRBV7-2; CDR3 protein: ASTFGEGEQF
J gene: TRBJ1-2; V gene: TRBV5-4; CDR3 protein: ASTGGGRASGYT
J gene: TRBJ1-1; V gene: TRBV5-1; CDR3 protein: ASTLGGDLNTEAF
J gene: TRBJ2-3; V gene: TRBV5-1; CDR3 protein: ASSLLAGGPGDTQY
J gene: TRBJ1-1; V gene: TRBV27; CDR3 protein: ASSLYGTGGAGTEAF
J gene: TRBJ2-5; V gene: TRBV18; CDR3 protein: ASSPRGETQY
J gene: TRBJ2-3; V gene: TRBV7-9; CDR3 protein: ASSFTGVADTQY
J gene: TRBJ2-3; V gene: TRBV15; CDR3 protein: ATSRGTRGLAGGRDTQY
J gene: TRBJ2-5; V gene: TRBV10-3; CDR3 protein: AISEPLAGAETQY
J gene: TRBJ2-3; V gene: TRBV27; CDR3 protein: ASRDRGSLTDTQY
J gene: TRBJ1-2; V gene: TRBV11-1; CDR3 protein: ASSDRPHYGYT
J gene: TRBJ1-1; V gene: TRBV11-2; CDR3 protein: ASSLRLNTEAF
J gene: TRBJ1-1; V gene: TRBV24-1; CDR3 protein: AVAGDTDTEAF
J gene: TRBJ1-3; V gene: TRBV19; CDR3 protein: ASSIKQGAGGNTIY
J gene: TRBJ2-1; V gene: TRBV19; CDR3 protein: ASGVAGTINNEQF
J gene: TRBJ2-1; V gene: TRBV12-5; CDR3 protein: ASGLTSGGAGNEQF
J gene: TRBJ1-1; V gene: TRBV19; CDR3 protein: ASSIGQGGTEAF
J gene: TRBJ1-2; V gene: TRBV29-1; CDR3 protein: SVPGQPYGYT
J gene: TRBJ1-5; V gene: TRBV12-3/TRBV12-4; CDR3 protein: ASSFGGPQH
J gene: TRBJ2-5; V gene: TRBV21-1; CDR3 protein: ASTPSGVSGDQETQY
J gene: TRBJ2-7; V gene: TRBV19; CDR3 protein: ASSTGQGEQY
J gene: TRBJ2-5; V gene: TRBV29-1; CDR3 protein: SVGQGQETQY
J gene: TRBJ2-1; V gene: TRBV6-5; CDR3 protein: ASSYSPGLQYNEQF
J gene: TRBJ2-3; V gene: TRBV9; CDR3 protein: ASSYGGFSTDTQY
J gene: TRBJ2-1; V gene: TRBV6-5; CDR3 protein: ASSWRQGGDNEQF